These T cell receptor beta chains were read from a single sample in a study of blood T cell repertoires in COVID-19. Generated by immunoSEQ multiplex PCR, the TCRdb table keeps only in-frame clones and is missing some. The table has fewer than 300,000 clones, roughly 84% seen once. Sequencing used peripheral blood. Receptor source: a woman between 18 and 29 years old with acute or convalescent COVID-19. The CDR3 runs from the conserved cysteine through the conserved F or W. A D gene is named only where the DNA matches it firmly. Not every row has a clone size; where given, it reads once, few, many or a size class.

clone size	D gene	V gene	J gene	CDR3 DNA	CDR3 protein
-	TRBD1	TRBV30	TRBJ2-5	TGTGCCTGGACAGGGGGCGCAGAGACCCAGTACTTC	CAWTGGAETQYF
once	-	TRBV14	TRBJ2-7	TGTGCCAGCAGCCGAGACAGTTACGAGCAGTACTTC	CASSRDSYEQYF
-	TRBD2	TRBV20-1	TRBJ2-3	TGCAGTGCTAGTCCCCTAGCGGGAGGGCTGGAAGATACGCAGTATTTT	CSASPLAGGLEDTQYF
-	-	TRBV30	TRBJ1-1	TGTGCCTGGATGTTTCAGGCGAACACTGAAGCTTTCTTT	CAWMFQANTEAFF
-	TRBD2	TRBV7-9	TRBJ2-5	TGTGCCAGCAGCCCAGGCGGGACTAGCGACCAAAAACTGAGGGAGACCCAGTACTTC	CASSPGGTSDQKLRETQYF
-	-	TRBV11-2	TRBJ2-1	TGTGCCAGCAGCCGGATTAGCGCTTATGGGGAGTTCTTC	CASSRISAYGEFF
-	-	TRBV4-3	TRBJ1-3	TGCGCCAGCAGCCCGAGTGCCGGGGCTGGAAACACCATATATTTT	CASSPSAGAGNTIYF
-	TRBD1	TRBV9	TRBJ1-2	TGTGCCAGCAGCCCACCTCGGGACAGGGCTCCGAGGAACTATGGCTACACCTTC	CASSPPRDRAPRNYGYTF
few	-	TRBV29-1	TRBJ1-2	TGCAGCGTTGTGGGGCAGGGGAAGGCTGGCTACACCTTC	CSVVGQGKAGYTF
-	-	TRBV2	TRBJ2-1	TGTGCCAGCAGTGACGGGGGGCAGAGGTATCAAAAGCAGTTCTTC	CASSDGGQRYQKQFF
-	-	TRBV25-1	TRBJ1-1	TGTGCCAGCAGGGGGGGAGGCACTGAAGCTTTCTTT	CASRGGGTEAFF
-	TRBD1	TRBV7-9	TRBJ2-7	TGTGCCAGCAGCTTAGTGGGACAGGCTTCCTACGAGCAGTACTTC	CASSLVGQASYEQYF
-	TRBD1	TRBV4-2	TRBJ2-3	TGTGCCAGCAGCCAACTATGGGTGGGACAGGGATACAGAACAGATACGCAGTATTTT	CASSQLWVGQGYRTDTQYF
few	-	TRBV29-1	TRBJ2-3	TGCAGCGTTGAACAGGGTGGTGGCACAGATACGCAGTATTTT	CSVEQGGGTDTQYF
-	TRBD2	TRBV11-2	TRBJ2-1	TGTGCCAGCAGCTCCCATACTAGCGGGGGAGCCTACAATGAGCAGTTCTTC	CASSSHTSGGAYNEQFF
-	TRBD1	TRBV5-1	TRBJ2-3	TGCGCCAGCAGCCCTTGGACAGGGCGCACTTCTAGCACAGATACGCAGTATTTT	CASSPWTGRTSSTDTQYF
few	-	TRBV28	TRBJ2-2	TGTGCCAGCAGTGCCCCACTAGCCTCGAACACCGGGGAGCTGTTTTTT	CASSAPLASNTGELFF
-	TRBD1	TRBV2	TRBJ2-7	TGTGCCAGCACCCGGGACAGGGCTTGGGAGCAGTACTTC	CASTRDRAWEQYF
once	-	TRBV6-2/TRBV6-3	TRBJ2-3	TGTGCCAGCAGTTACCTGGGCAGGGAAGGAGATACGCAGTATTTT	CASSYLGREGDTQYF
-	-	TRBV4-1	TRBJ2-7	TGCGCCAGCAGCCAAGACAGGAACCAACTCTACGAGCAGTACTTC	CASSQDRNQLYEQYF
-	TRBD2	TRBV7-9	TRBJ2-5	TGTGCCAGCAGCTTAGGTCAGGCTAGCGGCCAAGAGACCCAGTACTTC	CASSLGQASGQETQYF
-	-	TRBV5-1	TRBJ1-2	TGCGCCAGCAGCTTTTTGGGGCAGCCCTGGGGCTACACCTTC	CASSFLGQPWGYTF
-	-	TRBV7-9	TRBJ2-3	TGTGCCAGCAGCTTAGGGGGACTAGATACGCAGTATTTT	CASSLGGLDTQYF
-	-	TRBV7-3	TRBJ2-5	TGTGCCAGCAGCTTTGGTGGGCGAGAAGAGACCCAGTACTTC	CASSFGGREETQYF
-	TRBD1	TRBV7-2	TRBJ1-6	TGTGCCAGCAGCGATACCCCCCGGGACAGGGGGGGCCTCGGTTCACCCCTCCACTTT	CASSDTPRDRGGLGSPLHF
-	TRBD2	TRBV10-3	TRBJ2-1	TGTGCCATCAGTACTAGCGGGGGACTATACAATGAGCAGTTCTTC	CAISTSGGLYNEQFF
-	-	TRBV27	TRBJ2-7	TGTGCCAGCAGTCAAACAGGGATGACCTACGAGCAGTACTTC	CASSQTGMTYEQYF
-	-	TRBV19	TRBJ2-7	TGTGCCAGTAGTATAGCGACTACCCTGGCTACGGAGCAGTACTTC	CASSIATTLATEQYF
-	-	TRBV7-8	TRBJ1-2	TGTGCCAGCAGCTTAGGCGCGATTGGTGGCTATGGCTACACCTTC	CASSLGAIGGYGYTF
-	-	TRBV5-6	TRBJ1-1	TGTGCCAGCAGCTTGTCGCTGGAGGCGAACACTGAAGCTTTCTTT	CASSLSLEANTEAFF
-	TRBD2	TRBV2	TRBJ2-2	TGTGCCAGCAGTGATTTGAACCTAGCGGGAGCCGCCGGGGAGCTGTTTTTT	CASSDLNLAGAAGELFF
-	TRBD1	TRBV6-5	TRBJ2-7	TGTGCCAGCAGTTACGTCGACAGGGCTAACGACGAGCAGTACTTC	CASSYVDRANDEQYF
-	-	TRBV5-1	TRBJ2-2	TGCGCCAGCAGCTTGGGAGGGGGAATCTATTCCGGGGAGCTGTTTTTT	CASSLGGGIYSGELFF
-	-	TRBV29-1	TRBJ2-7	TGCAGCGTTGTCGGAGATAGCTCCTACGAGCAGTACTTC	CSVVGDSSYEQYF
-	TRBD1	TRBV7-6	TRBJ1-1	TGTGCCAGCAGCCGAACGACAGGGGGCTCTGAAGCTTTCTTT	CASSRTTGGSEAFF
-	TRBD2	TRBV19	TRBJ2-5	TGTGCCAGTGATGGCGGGAGTCTAGGAGAGACCCAGTACTTC	CASDGGSLGETQYF
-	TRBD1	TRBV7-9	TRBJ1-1	TGTGCCAGCAGCTTAAACCCCTACACCAGGGGGCGTTACACTGAAGCTTTCTTT	CASSLNPYTRGRYTEAFF
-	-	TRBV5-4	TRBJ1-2	TGTGCCAGCAGCTTGGCCGGGACAATAAGGGTCTATGGCTACACCTTC	CASSLAGTIRVYGYTF
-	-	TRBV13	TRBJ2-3	TGTGCCAGCAGCTTAGCTCCCCCCTACCGGGGTGCCACAGATACGCAGTATTTT	CASSLAPPYRGATDTQYF
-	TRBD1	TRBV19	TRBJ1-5	TGTGCCAGTCGGACAGGGTTAAGGGATCAGCCCCAGCATTTT	CASRTGLRDQPQHF
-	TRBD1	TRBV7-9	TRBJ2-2	TGTGCCAGCAGCTCCGGACAGGGCTGGGAGCTGTTTTTT	CASSSGQGWELFF
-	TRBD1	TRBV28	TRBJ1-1	TGTGCCAGCAGTTTATCAGACTTAACAGGGGTGAACACTGAAGCTTTCTTT	CASSLSDLTGVNTEAFF
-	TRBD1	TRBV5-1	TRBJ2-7	TGCGCCAGCAGCACAGGACAGGGGCCGTACGAGCAGTACTTC	CASSTGQGPYEQYF
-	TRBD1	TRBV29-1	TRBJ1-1	TGCAGCGGCATAGGACAGGTGACTGAAGCTTTCTTT	CSGIGQVTEAFF
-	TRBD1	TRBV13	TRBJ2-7	TGTGCCAGCAGCCTGGCGGACAGGATGCAGCGGGAGCAGTACTTC	CASSLADRMQREQYF
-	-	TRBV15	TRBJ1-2	TGTGCCACCAGCAGAGATTACCAGGTTAACTATGGCTACACCTTC	CATSRDYQVNYGYTF
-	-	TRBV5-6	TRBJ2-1	TGTGCCAGCAGCTTGATAAACGGGGATTACAATGAGCAGTTCTTC	CASSLINGDYNEQFF
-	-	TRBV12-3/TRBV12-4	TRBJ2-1	TGTGCCAGCAGTTTATATCCCAATGAGCAGTTCTTC	CASSLYPNEQFF
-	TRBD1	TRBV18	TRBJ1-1	TGTGCCAGCTCACCAAACGAAATAACCGGGACAGGATCTTTGCCCACTGAAGCTTTCTTT	CASSPNEITGTGSLPTEAFF
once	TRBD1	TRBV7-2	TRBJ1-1	TGTGCCAGCAGCGTTTGGGACAGCTCTGAAGCTTTCTTT	CASSVWDSSEAFF
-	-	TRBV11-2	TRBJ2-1	TGTGCCAGCAGCTTAGGGGCAGGTCGCATTAAATACAATGAGCAGTTCTTC	CASSLGAGRIKYNEQFF
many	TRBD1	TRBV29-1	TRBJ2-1	TGCAGCGTTGACGGCGCCGAGACAGGGGTCTATGAGCAGTTCTTC	CSVDGAETGVYEQFF
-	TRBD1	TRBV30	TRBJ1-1	TGTGCCTGTTCCTGGGGGGACAGGGGTAACACTGAAGCTTTCTTT	CACSWGDRGNTEAFF
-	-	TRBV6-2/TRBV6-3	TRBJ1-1	TGTGCCAGCAGCGAAGCTGGGAACACTGAAGCTTTCTTT	CASSEAGNTEAFF
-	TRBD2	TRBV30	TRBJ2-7	TGTGCCTGGAGTATAGCGGGAGCCTACGAGCAGTACTTC	CAWSIAGAYEQYF
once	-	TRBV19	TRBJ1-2	TGTGCCACTAACCAGGGGGGCTACACCTTC	CATNQGGYTF
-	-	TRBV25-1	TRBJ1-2	TGTGCCAGCAGTGAATCAGCGACGTATGGCTACACCTTC	CASSESATYGYTF